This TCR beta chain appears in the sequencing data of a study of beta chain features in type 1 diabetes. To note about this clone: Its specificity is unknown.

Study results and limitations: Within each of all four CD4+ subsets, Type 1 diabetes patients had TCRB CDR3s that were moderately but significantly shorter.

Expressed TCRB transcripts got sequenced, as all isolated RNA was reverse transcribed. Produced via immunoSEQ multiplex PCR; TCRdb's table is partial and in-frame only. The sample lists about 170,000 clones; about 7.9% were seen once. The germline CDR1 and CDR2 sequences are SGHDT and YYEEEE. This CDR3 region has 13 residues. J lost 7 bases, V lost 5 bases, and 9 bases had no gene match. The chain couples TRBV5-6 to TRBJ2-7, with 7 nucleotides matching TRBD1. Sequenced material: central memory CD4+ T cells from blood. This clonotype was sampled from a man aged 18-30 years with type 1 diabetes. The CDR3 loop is CASRGQLVGEQYF. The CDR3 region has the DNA TGTGCCAGCAGGGGACAGTTGGTCGGGGAGCAGTACTTC.